This paragraph reports one TCR beta chain. The target antigen is unknown. These data come from a study of early T cells in non-severe SARS-CoV-2 infection. Background on the study: The chains were unpaired, and the sequenced material was bulk RNA from unsorted whole blood.

Points from the study as a whole: Lookups in VDJdb leaned toward anti-spike CD8 responses and missed private and CD4 specificities.

TCRdb reprocessed the 5' RACE reads with MiXCR, giving one entry per CDR3 protein. The sample has 86,000 or so distinct CDR3 sequences; about 14% are singletons. The V gene's germline CDR1 is LGHDT and CDR2 YNNKEL (reference sequence). V dropped 0 bases and J dropped 5 bases, with 11 bases sitting between them. CDR3 length equals 15 residues. Material: whole blood. The chain is built from TRBV3-1 and TRBJ2-4; D is perhaps TRBD1 or TRBD2 (5 bases each). This sequence was found in an adult who was a healthcare worker with PCR-confirmed SARS-CoV-2 infection or an uninfected control (not recorded which). The CDR3 reads CASSQEAGTQNIQYF. As DNA, the CDR3 is TGTGCCAGCAGCCAAGAAGCAGGGACGCAAAACATTCAGTACTTC.